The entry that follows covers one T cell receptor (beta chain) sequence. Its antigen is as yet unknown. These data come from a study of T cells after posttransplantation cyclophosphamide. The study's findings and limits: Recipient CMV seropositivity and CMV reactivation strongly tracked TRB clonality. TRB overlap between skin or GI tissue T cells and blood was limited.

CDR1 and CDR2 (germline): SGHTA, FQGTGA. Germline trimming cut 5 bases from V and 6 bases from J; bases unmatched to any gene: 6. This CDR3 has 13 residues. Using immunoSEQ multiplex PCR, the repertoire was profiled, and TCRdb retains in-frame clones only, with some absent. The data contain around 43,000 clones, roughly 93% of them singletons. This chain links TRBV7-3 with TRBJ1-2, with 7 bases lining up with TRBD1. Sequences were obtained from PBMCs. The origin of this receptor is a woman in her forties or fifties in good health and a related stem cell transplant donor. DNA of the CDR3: TGTGCCAGCAGCCGTGACAGGGATGATGGCTACACCTTC. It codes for CASSRDRDDGYTF.